This T cell receptor beta chain was recovered during a study of STAT5B mutations in CD4+ large granular lymphocyte leukemia. Points from the study as a whole: Compared with healthy controls (2/35), patient top clones favored TRBV06 (8/27).

Worth noting for this clone: Its specificity is not known.

Trimming at V came to 8 bases and at J to 2 bases, leaving 8 bases not matched to a gene. Germline CDR1 and CDR2: MDHEN and SYDVKM. This CDR3 region has 15 residues. Assay: immunoSEQ multiplex PCR; the TCRdb copy retains only in-frame clones and omits some. The sample contains under 35,000 clones, roughly 72% of which appear only once. The TCR was taken from a human donor in good health. The specimen was CD4+ T cells from blood buffy coats. The chain carries TRBV28 and TRBJ2-1; 8 bases line up with TRBD2. CDR3 coding DNA: TGTGCCAGCCAGGTCGGGGGGGGCGCCTACAATGAGCAGTTCTTC. It encodes CASQVGGGAYNEQFF.